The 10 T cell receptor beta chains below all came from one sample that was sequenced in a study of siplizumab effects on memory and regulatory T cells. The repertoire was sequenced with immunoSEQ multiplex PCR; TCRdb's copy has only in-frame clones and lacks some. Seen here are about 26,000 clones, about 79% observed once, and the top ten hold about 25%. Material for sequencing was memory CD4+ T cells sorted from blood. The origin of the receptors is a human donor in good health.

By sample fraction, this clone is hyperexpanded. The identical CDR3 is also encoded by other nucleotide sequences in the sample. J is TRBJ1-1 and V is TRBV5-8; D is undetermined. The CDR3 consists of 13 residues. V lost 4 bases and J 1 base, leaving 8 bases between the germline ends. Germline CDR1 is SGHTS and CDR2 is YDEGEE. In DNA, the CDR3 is TGTGCCAGCAGCAGGACGGGGAACACTGAAGCTTTCTTT. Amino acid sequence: CASSRTGNTEAFF.

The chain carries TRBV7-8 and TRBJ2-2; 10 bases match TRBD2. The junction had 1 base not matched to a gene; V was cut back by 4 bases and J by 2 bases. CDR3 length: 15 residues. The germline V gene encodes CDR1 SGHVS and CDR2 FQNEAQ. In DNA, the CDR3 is TGTGCCAGCAGCTGGACTAGCGGCAACACCGGGGAGCTGTTTTTT. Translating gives CASSWTSGNTGELFF.

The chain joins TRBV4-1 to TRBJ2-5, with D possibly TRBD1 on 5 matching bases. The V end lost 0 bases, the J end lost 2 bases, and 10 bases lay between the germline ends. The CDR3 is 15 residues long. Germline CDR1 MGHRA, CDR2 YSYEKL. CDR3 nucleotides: TGCGCCAGCAGCCAAGATCAGGCAGGGCAAGAGACCCAGTACTTC. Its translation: CASSQDQAGQETQYF.

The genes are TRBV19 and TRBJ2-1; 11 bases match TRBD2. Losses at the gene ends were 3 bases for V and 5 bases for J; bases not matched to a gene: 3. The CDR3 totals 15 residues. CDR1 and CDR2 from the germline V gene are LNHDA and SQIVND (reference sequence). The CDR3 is CASSMVAGGNNEQFF. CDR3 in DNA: TGTGCCAGTAGTATGGTAGCGGGAGGGAACAATGAGCAGTTCTTC.

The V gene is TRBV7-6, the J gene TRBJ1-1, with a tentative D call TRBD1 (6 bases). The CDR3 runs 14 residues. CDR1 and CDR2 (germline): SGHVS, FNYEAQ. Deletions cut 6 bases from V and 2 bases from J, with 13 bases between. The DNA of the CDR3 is TGTGCCAGCAGAGGCAGGGGAGTAAACACTGAAGCTTTCTTT. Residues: CASRGRGVNTEAFF.

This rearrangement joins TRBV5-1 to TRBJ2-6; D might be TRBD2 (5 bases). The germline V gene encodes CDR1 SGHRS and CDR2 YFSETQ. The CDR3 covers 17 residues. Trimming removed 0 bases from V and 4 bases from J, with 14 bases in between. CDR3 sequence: CASSLATGSWGANVLTF. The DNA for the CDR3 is TGCGCCAGCAGCTTGGCGACTGGGAGCTGGGGGGCCAACGTCCTGACTTTC.

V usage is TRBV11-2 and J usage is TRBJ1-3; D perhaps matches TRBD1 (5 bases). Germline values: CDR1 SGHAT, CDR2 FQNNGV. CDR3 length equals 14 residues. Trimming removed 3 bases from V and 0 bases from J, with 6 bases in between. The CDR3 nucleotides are TGTGCCAGCAGCTTCGGGGGCTCTGGAAACACCATATATTTT. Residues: CASSFGGSGNTIYF. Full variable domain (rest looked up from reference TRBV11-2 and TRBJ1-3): EAGVAQSPRYKIIEKRQSVAFWCNPISGHATLYWYQQILGQGPKLLIQFQNNGVVDDSQLPKDRFSAERLKGVDSTLKIQPAKLEDSAVYLCASSFGGSGNTIYFGEGSWLTVV.

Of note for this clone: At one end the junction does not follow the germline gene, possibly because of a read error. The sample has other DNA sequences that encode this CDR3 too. The CDR3 loop is CASSARLAGLTGELFF. DNA of the CDR3: TGTGCCAGCAGCGCCCGACTAGCGGGACTCACCGGGGAGTTGTTTTTT. V is TRBV9 and J is TRBJ2-2, with 11 bases that match TRBD2. The CDR3 spans 16 residues. Germline V CDR1 and CDR2: SGDLS, YYNGEE.

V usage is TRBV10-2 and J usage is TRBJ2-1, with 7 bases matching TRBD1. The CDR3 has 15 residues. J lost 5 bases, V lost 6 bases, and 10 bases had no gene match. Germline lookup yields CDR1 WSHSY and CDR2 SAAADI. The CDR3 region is CASRTPRGRNNEQFF. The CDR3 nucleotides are TGCGCCAGCAGGACCCCAAGGGGGCGGAACAATGAGCAGTTCTTC.

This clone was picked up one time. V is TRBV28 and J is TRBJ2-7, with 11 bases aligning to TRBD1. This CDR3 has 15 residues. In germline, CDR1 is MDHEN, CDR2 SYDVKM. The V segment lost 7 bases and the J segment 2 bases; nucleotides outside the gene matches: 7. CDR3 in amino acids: CASKGPGQGAYEQYF. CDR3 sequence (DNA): TGTGCCAGCAAAGGACCGGGACAGGGGGCCTACGAGCAGTACTTC.